The clone carrying this TCR beta chain was recorded at least ten times. The antigen is unknown. A single record per CDR3 protein comes from TCRdb applying MiXCR to the 5' RACE reads. The sample records about 240,000 distinct CDR3 sequences, roughly 10% being singletons. The CDR3 loop spans 15 amino acids. V gave up 0 bases and J gave up 7 bases, with 15 bases separating them. The germline V gene has CDR1 MRHNA and CDR2 SNTAGT. This record comes from a study of identical twins. Study-wide findings and caveats: Part of the zero-insertion signal could reflect confounding by invariant MAIT and iNKT cells. The authors drew conclusions from cross-sectional statistical analysis rather than following the same donors.

This receptor was identified in a man in his fifties in good health. Sequenced material: memory T cells sorted from blood. This chain links TRBV6-4 with TRBJ1-2; possible D gene TRBD1, 6 bases. CDR3: CASSDSIGGHLGYTF. In nucleotides, the CDR3 is TGTGCCAGCAGTGACTCGATCGGGGGACACCTTGGCTACACCTTC.